These 30 T cell receptor beta chains were all obtained from the same sample, sequenced in a study of graft-versus-host responses after intestinal transplantation. Sequencing was performed with immunoSEQ multiplex PCR; in TCRdb, only in-frame clones are kept and a portion is missing. This sample has about 64,000 clones, with approximately 90% found just once. Their antigen targets remain unknown. The sample consisted of unstimulated CD8+ T cells sorted from spleen or lymph node cells, taken before transplant. These receptors all stem from a human donor who was the organ donor for an intestinal transplant.

The chain uses TRBV13 and TRBJ2-1; tentatively, D is TRBD2 (6 bases). The CDR3 loop spans 15 amino acids. With 5 bases removed from V and 2 bases from J, the gap between germline ends came to 13 bases. The V gene's germline CDR1 is PRHDT and CDR2 FYEKMQ (reference sequence). CDR3 sequence reads: CASSHPGSPYNEQFF. For the CDR3, the DNA is TGTGCCAGCAGCCACCCCGGGAGCCCCTACAATGAGCAGTTCTTC.

The chain links TRBV18 to TRBJ2-7; weak D call: TRBD1 (5 bases). There are 16 residues in the CDR3. V lost 2 bases and J 3 bases, leaving 17 bases between the germline ends. Germline lookup yields CDR1 KGHSH and CDR2 LQKENI. The CDR3 DNA follows: TGTGCCAGCTCACCATTCCCAGGGATTCCAAGCTACGAGCAGTACTTC. Translation: CASSPFPGIPSYEQYF.

This clone came up a few times. V is TRBV5-8 and J is TRBJ1-4; 10 bases are shared with TRBD1. The J segment lost 7 bases and the V segment lost 3 bases, leaving 3 bases of the junction unmatched. Germline V gene sequence: CDR1 SGHTS, CDR2 YDEGEE. There are 14 residues in the CDR3. CDR3 in amino acids: CASSSGQGSEKLFF. DNA for the CDR3: TGTGCCAGCAGCTCGGGACAGGGGAGTGAAAAACTGTTTTTT.

This chain links TRBV4-1 with TRBJ2-7, with D possibly TRBD2 on 5 matching bases. CDR3 size: 13 residues. V was shortened by 4 bases and J by 6 bases, with 13 bases between the two germline ends. Germline V gene sequence: CDR1 MGHRA, CDR2 YSYEKL. The CDR3 DNA sequence: TGCGCCAGCAGCCCCGGAGGCGAGGGCGAGCAGTACTTC. Encoded protein: CASSPGGEGEQYF.

The rearrangement joins TRBV5-3 to TRBJ2-5, with 10 bases identical to TRBD2. The J call is in doubt because the DNA end fits TRBJ2-7 better. TRBV5-3 is noted as an ORF with a role that remains uncertain. The CDR3 has 15 residues. The CDR3 sequence is CARSGKSGRAYEQYF. The CDR3 region has the DNA TGTGCCAGAAGCGGGAAGAGCGGGAGGGCCTACGAGCAGTACTTC.

The genes are TRBV28 and TRBJ2-2; D is unclear. The germline V and J ends were trimmed by 3 bases and 1 base, with 9 bases remaining between them. Germline CDR1 and CDR2: MDHEN and SYDVKM. This CDR3 is 15 amino acids long. The CDR3 coding sequence is TGTGCCAGCAGTTTTGGTCGGGTGAACACCGGGGAGCTGTTTTTT. Protein product: CASSFGRVNTGELFF.

V and J are TRBV7-8 and TRBJ2-7; D not certain. In germline, CDR1 is SGHVS, CDR2 FQNEAQ. The V end was cut by 0 bases, the J end by 1 base, with 4 bases between. This CDR3 is 13 amino acids long. The CDR3 loop reads CASSLARSYEQYF. The CDR3 coding sequence is TGTGCCAGCAGCTTAGCCAGGTCCTACGAGCAGTACTTC.

This rearrangement joins TRBV9 to TRBJ2-3; 7 bases fit TRBD2. Germline-derived CDR1 and CDR2 are SGDLS and YYNGEE. The CDR3 is 13 amino acids. V dropped 0 bases and J dropped 5; count of bases not matched to a gene: 0. This CDR3 is CASSVAGGDTQYF. The CDR3 bases are TGTGCCAGCAGCGTAGCGGGGGGAGATACGCAGTATTTT.

J is TRBJ2-3 and V is TRBV15; 8 bases align to TRBD2. This CDR3 has 16 residues. V was pared by 1 base and J by 4 bases, with 7 bases of the junction left unmatched. In germline, CDR1 is LNHNV, CDR2 YYDKDF (reference sequence). CDR3: CATSRAGTSGSDTQYF. As DNA, the CDR3 is TGTGCCACCAGCAGAGCCGGGACTAGTGGTTCAGATACGCAGTATTTT.

The genes are TRBV15 and TRBJ1-2, with D hard to call. V shed 3 bases and J shed 3 bases, with 17 bases lying between them. CDR1 is LNHNV and CDR2 is YYDKDF in the germline V gene (reference sequence). The CDR3 contains 16 residues. The DNA of the CDR3 is TGTGCCACCAGCAGCACTCTCCCGGAGAGGTACTATGGCTACACCTTC. Translated, it gives CATSSTLPERYYGYTF.

The CDR3 DNA follows: TGTGCAAGTCGCGCCCTGGAAAACAACCGCGGGAGTCCTTACGAGCAGTACTTC. Translated, it gives CASRALENNRGSPYEQYF. The chain links TRBV12-2 to TRBJ2-7; the D call of TRBD2 is as the table states it, not checked on the DNA. TRBV12-2 is a pseudogene. The CDR3 runs to 18 residues.

This chain uses TRBV15 with TRBJ1-2, with TRBD1 identical over 7 bases. The germline V gene has CDR1 LNHNV and CDR2 YYDKDF (reference sequence). The CDR3 covers 14 residues. After removal of 1 base from V and 4 bases from J, the junction contained 3 bases not matched to a gene. CDR3 sequence (DNA): TGTGCCACCAGCAGAGGGGACAGCCCCTATGGCTACACCTTC. It is translated as CATSRGDSPYGYTF. The complete variable domain, with remaining parts taken from reference TRBV15 and TRBJ1-2, reads DAMVIQNPRYQVTQFGKPVTLSCSQTLNHNVMYWYQQKSSQAPKLLFHYYDKDFNNEADTPDNFQSRRPNTSFCFLDIRSPGLGDTAMYLCATSRGDSPYGYTFGSGTRLTVV.

The gene calls are TRBV29-1 and TRBJ2-1, with D perhaps TRBD2 (6 bases). Germline-derived CDR1 and CDR2 are SQVTM and ANQGSEA. The CDR3 consists of 11 residues. V dropped 7 bases and J dropped 15 bases, with 19 bases sitting between them. The CDR3 nucleotides are TGCAGCGCCCTCCGTGAGACTAGACTGTTCTTC. This translates into CSALRETRLFF.

The genes are TRBV20-1 and TRBJ1-3; D unclear. Trimming cost V 3 bases and J 3 bases, with 3 bases left between them. This CDR3 spans 11 amino acids. Germline V gene sequence: CDR1 DFQATT, CDR2 SNEGSKA (reference sequence). CDR3: CSASIGNTIYF. CDR3 DNA sequence: TGCAGTGCTAGTATTGGAAACACCATATATTTT.

The CDR3 here is CASSLTSGGELFF. For the CDR3, the DNA is TGTGCCAGCAGCTTGACTAGCGGCGGGGAGCTGTTTTTT. This chain links TRBV7-9 with TRBJ2-2; TRBD2 aligns across 9 bases. Trimming cost V 3 bases and J 7 bases; bases outside gene matches: 0. The CDR3 loop spans 13 amino acids. CDR1 SEHNR and CDR2 FQNEAQ come from the germline V gene (reference sequence). The complete variable domain, with remaining parts taken from reference TRBV7-9 and TRBJ2-2, reads DTGVSQNPRHKITKRGQNVTFRCDPISEHNRLYWYRQTLGQGPEFLTYFQNEAQLEKSRLLSDRFSAERPKGSFSTLEIQRTEQGDSAMYLCASSLTSGGELFFGEGSRLTVL.

This clone was observed a single time. The chain recombines TRBV4-2 with TRBJ2-7; perhaps TRBD1 as D (5 bases). The CDR3 covers 15 residues. Trimming cost V 1 base and J 2 bases, with 12 bases left between them. Germline values: CDR1 LGHNA, CDR2 YNFKEQ. CDR3 protein: CASSQGVPGPYEQYF. CDR3 DNA sequence: TGTGCCAGCAGCCAAGGAGTACCAGGGCCCTACGAGCAGTACTTC.

The chain combines TRBV27 with TRBJ2-5; no clear D. The CDR3 runs 16 residues. Trimming pared 0 bases from V and 0 bases from J, leaving 11 bases between. Germline V gives CDR1 MNHEY, CDR2 SMNVEV (reference sequence). This CDR3 reads CASSLSSSMYQETQYF. The CDR3 DNA reads as TGTGCCAGCAGTTTATCGTCTAGTATGTACCAAGAGACCCAGTACTTC.

This chain uses TRBV5-1 with TRBJ1-2, with a weak D call TRBD1 (5 bases). This CDR3 region has 17 residues. V dropped 0 bases and J dropped 2 bases, with 17 bases sitting between them. The V gene's germline CDR1 is SGHRS and CDR2 YFSETQ. CDR3 nucleotides: TGCGCCAGCAGCTTGGTTCTCAGGGCTATTTCAAACTATGGCTACACCTTC. This sequence encodes CASSLVLRAISNYGYTF.

The chain carries TRBV21-1 and TRBJ2-6; TRBD1, the D gene given by the table, was not confirmed from the DNA. TRBV21-1 is termed a pseudogene. The CDR3 extends over 19 amino acids. CDR3 sequence (DNA): TGTGCCAGCAGCAAAAACCTCGGACAGGGGGCCACGGGGGCCAACGTCCTGACTTTC. It encodes CASSKNLGQGATGANVLTF.

The J gene is TRBJ2-7, the V gene TRBV27, with D possibly TRBD1 on 5 matching bases. Germline V gives CDR1 MNHEY, CDR2 SMNVEV (reference sequence). The CDR3 has 15 amino acids. V shed 6 bases and J shed 3 bases, with 18 bases lying between them. CDR3 residues: CASSPAGWTGYEQYF. In DNA, the CDR3 is TGTGCCAGCAGCCCCGCAGGGTGGACGGGCTACGAGCAGTACTTC.

The chain combines TRBV6-6 with TRBJ1-2, with 7 bases lining up with TRBD1. This CDR3 spans 16 amino acids. CDR1 and CDR2 from the germline V gene are MNHNY and SVGAGI (reference sequence). The junction had 7 bases not matched to a gene; V was cut back by 0 bases and J by 3 bases. The CDR3: CASSYSGTAFDYGYTF. Written as DNA, the CDR3 is TGTGCCAGCAGTTACTCCGGGACAGCATTTGACTATGGCTACACCTTC.

V is TRBV14 and J is TRBJ2-1, with D unclear. The CDR3 has 12 residues. V gave up 4 bases and J gave up 4 bases, with 5 bases separating them. From germline, CDR1 is SGHDN and CDR2 FVKESK. CDR3 in amino acids: CASSLTYNEQFF. The CDR3 DNA reads TGTGCCAGCAGCCTTACTTACAATGAGCAGTTCTTC.

This clone was seen just once. The rearrangement joins TRBV29-1 to TRBJ1-2; D gene ambiguous. Trimming stripped 2 bases from V and 4 bases from J, with 14 bases between. Per the germline V gene, CDR1 is SQVTM and CDR2 is ANQGSEA. The CDR3 has 14 amino acids. This CDR3 is CSVEQAADLYGYTF. Here the CDR3 DNA reads TGCAGCGTTGAACAGGCAGCCGACCTCTATGGCTACACCTTC.

This sequence joins TRBV15 and TRBJ2-5; perhaps TRBD1 as D (5 bases). V was shortened by 2 bases and J by 4 bases, with 5 bases between the two germline ends. The CDR3 consists of 12 residues. The germline V gene has CDR1 LNHNV and CDR2 YYDKDF (reference sequence). CDR3 sequence: CATSRRGETQYF. CDR3 sequence (DNA): TGTGCCACCAGCAGAAGGGGAGAGACCCAGTACTTC.

This clone was seen a single time. The J gene is TRBJ2-7, the V gene TRBV5-6; TRBD1 might be the D (5 bases). Germline V gene data show CDR1 as SGHDT and CDR2 as YYEEEE. The germline V and J ends were trimmed by 3 bases and 2 bases, with 12 bases remaining between them. The CDR3 totals 14 residues. CDR3 sequence: CASSSGRATYEQYF. The CDR3 nucleotides read TGTGCCAGCAGCTCAGGCAGGGCTACCTACGAGCAGTACTTC.

The rearrangement uses TRBV11-2 and TRBJ2-1; 8 bases are a match to TRBD2. J lost 6 bases, V lost 5 bases, and 9 bases had no gene match. From germline, CDR1 is SGHAT and CDR2 FQNNGV. The CDR3 runs 15 residues. In nucleotides, the CDR3 is TGTGCCAGCAGCCGGCTGGGACTAGTGTTCAATGAGCAGTTCTTC. Its protein product is CASSRLGLVFNEQFF.

The rearrangement links TRBV11-2 to TRBJ2-7; possibly TRBD2 for D (5 bases). CDR1 SGHAT and CDR2 FQNNGV come from the germline V gene. The V gene lost 3 bases and the J gene lost 3 bases, with 9 bases spanning the gap. The CDR3 length is 13 residues. The CDR3 spells CASSFGVIYEQYF. The CDR3 DNA reads as TGTGCCAGCAGCTTCGGGGTAATCTACGAGCAGTACTTC.

The chain uses TRBV27 and TRBJ2-1; 9 nucleotides align to TRBD1. With V trimmed by 3 bases and J by 7 bases, 7 bases remained unmatched. The CDR3 totals 15 residues. Per the germline V gene, CDR1 is MNHEY and CDR2 is SMNVEV (reference sequence). This chain's CDR3 is CASSFGQGTMNEQFF. Written as DNA, the CDR3 is TGTGCCAGCAGTTTCGGACAGGGGACTATGAATGAGCAGTTCTTC.

The chain joins TRBV29-1 to TRBJ2-1; 7 nucleotides agree with TRBD2. J was trimmed by 2 bases and V by 2 bases; bases with no gene match: 21. The CDR3 is 20 amino acids. The germline V gene encodes CDR1 SQVTM and CDR2 ANQGSEA. The CDR3 nucleotides read TGCAGCGTTGAACCCAGAACGGGGAGGGGCCAAGGAAAAGCCTACAATGAGCAGTTCTTC. This codes for CSVEPRTGRGQGKAYNEQFF.

The rearrangement joins TRBV6-5 to TRBJ2-7; D possibly corresponds to TRBD1 (6 bases). V lost 0 bases to trimming and J lost 2 bases, with 8 bases between them. CDR3 length: 14 amino acids. CDR1 and CDR2 from the germline V gene are MNHEY and SVGAGI. The CDR3 nucleotides read TGTGCCAGCAGTTACTCAACAGGGCCCTACGAGCAGTACTTC. Protein: CASSYSTGPYEQYF.